The TCR beta chain under discussion was sequenced for a study of tumor-infiltrating lymphocytes in primary liver carcinoma. Points from the study as a whole: Tumor top-250-clone fraction significantly exceeded that of blood (p = 0.039). No comparison of CD4+ and CD8+ repertoires was made, since the samples were bulk unsorted. For tumor-adjacent and tumor-blood pairs, overlap was less than that seen for tumor region pairs.

As regards this clonotype: Its antigen is currently unknown.

A constant-region primer primed TCR beta cDNA synthesis from roughly 510 ng of total RNA. Library construction for TCR beta comprised three nested multiplex PCR rounds performed with slightly modified ARM-PCR. TRBV1-TRBV30 forward and Cbeta reverse primers drove the first two approximately 10-cycle rounds. MiXCR, applied by TCRdb to the multiplex PCR reads, yields one record per CDR3 protein. The profile shows fewer than 350,000 distinct CDR3 sequences, roughly two thirds of them singletons. Unsorted whole blood yielded blood RNA, and germline DNA was extracted as well. A sample of 3.5 to 4 milliliters of peripheral blood was taken before surgery. The ends were cut back, 2 bases at V and 7 bases at J, with 11 bases in the middle. Germline V lookup: CDR1 SGHAT, CDR2 FQDESV (reference sequence). There are 13 residues in the CDR3.

The sample comprised peripheral blood. The sequence was obtained from a man aged 40-49 years with primary liver carcinoma and hepatitis B virus infection. The chain joins TRBV11-1 to TRBJ1-1; no definite D call. The CDR3 spells CASSLWDVIEAFF. For the CDR3, the DNA is TGTGCCAGCAGCTTATGGGATGTGATTGAAGCTTTCTTT. The whole variable domain, remainder taken from reference TRBV11-1 and TRBJ1-1, is EAEVAQSPRYKITEKSQAVAFWCDPISGHATLYWYRQILGQGPELLVQFQDESVVDDSQLPKDRFSAERLKGVDSTLKIQPAELGDSAMYLCASSLWDVIEAFFGQGTRLTVV.